This T cell receptor beta chain originates from a study of vaccination and CD4 T cells after COVID-19. Study-level background: Six males and four females, two Hispanic, made up the convalescents.

The study's findings and limits: SARS-CoV-2-reactive clonotypes showed a nonsignificant median rise from approximately 21 to 40.

Time point given: late sampling 161 to 241 days after vaccination in three convalescent patients. Concerning this clonotype: What it recognizes is unknown.

TCRdb recomputed calls from the PCR reads with MiXCR, one row per CDR3 protein. Here the sample spans 25,000 to 35,000 distinct CDR3 sequences, approximately 49% being singletons. Germline V gene data show CDR1 as LNHDA and CDR2 as SQIVND (reference sequence). The CDR3 is made up of 12 amino acids. Trimming removed 4 bases from V and 8 bases from J, with 9 bases in between. This receptor was obtained from a human donor who had recovered from COVID-19. Sequenced material: CD4+ T cells from blood, taken about 7 months after SARS-CoV-2 vaccination. The rearrangement links TRBV19 to TRBJ2-1, with D perhaps assigned TRBD1 or TRBD2 (5 bases each). The CDR3: CASSTGADEQFF. CDR3 bases: TGTGCCAGTAGTACCGGGGCGGATGAGCAGTTCTTC. The full variable domain, rest sourced from reference TRBV19 and TRBJ2-1, is DGGITQSPKYLFRKEGQNVTLSCEQNLNHDAMYWYRQDPGQGLRLIYYSQIVNDFQKGDIAEGYSVSREKKESFPLTVTSAQKNPTAFYLCASSTGADEQFFGPGTRLTVL.